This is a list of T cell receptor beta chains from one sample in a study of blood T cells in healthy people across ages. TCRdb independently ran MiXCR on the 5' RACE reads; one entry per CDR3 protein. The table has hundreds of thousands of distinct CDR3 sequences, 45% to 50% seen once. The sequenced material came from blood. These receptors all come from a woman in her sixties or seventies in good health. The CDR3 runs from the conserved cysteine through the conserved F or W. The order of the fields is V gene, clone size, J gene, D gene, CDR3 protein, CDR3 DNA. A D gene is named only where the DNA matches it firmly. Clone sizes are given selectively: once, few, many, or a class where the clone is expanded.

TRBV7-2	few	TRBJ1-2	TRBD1	CASSQPDRAEYGYTF	TGTGCCAGCAGCCAACCTGACAGGGCGGAGTATGGCTACACCTTC
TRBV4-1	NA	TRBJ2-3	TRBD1	CASSHPDRSSTDTQYF	TGCGCCAGCAGCCACCCGGACAGGTCTAGCACAGATACGCAGTATTTT
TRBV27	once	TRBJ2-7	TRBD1	CASSPLTGAYEQYF	TGTGCCAGCAGTCCCCTGACAGGGGCCTACGAGCAGTACTTC
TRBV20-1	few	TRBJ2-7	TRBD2	CSARVLAGSYEQYF	TGCAGTGCTAGAGTACTAGCGGGCTCCTACGAGCAGTACTTC
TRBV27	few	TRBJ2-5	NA	CASSLSARYQETQYF	TGTGCCAGCAGTTTATCGGCACGGTATCAAGAGACCCAGTACTTC
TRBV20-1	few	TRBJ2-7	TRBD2	CSADNAGALTYEQYF	TGCAGTGCTGACAACGCGGGAGCACTGACCTACGAGCAGTACTTC
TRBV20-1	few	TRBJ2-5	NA	CSARDTGKETQYF	TGCAGTGCTAGAGATACCGGAAAAGAGACCCAGTACTTC
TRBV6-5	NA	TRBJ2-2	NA	CASSPDLYFRELFF	TGTGCCAGCAGCCCTGACCTCTACTTTCGGGAGCTGTTTTTT
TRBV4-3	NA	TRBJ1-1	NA	CASSHGQKNTEAFF	TGCGCCAGCAGCCATGGACAGAAGAACACTGAAGCTTTCTTT
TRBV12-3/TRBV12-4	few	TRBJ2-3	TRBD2	CASSKRELTDTQYF	TGTGCCAGCAGTAAGCGGGAGTTGACAGATACGCAGTATTTT
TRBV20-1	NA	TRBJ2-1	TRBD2	CRIAGGPSSNEQFF	TGCAGGATAGCGGGAGGGCCCTCTTCCAATGAGCAGTTCTTC
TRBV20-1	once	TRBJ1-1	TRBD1	CSAGGWTGVGTEAFF	TGCAGTGCTGGGGGCTGGACAGGGGTAGGCACTGAAGCTTTCTTT
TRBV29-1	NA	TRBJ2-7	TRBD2	CSALAGGLAYEQYF	TGCAGCGCTCTAGCGGGAGGGCTTGCATACGAGCAGTACTTC
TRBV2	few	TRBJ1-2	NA	CASTQAGGYTF	TGTGCCAGCACACAGGCCGGTGGCTACACCTTC
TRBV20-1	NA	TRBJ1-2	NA	CSARMGANYGYTF	TGCAGTGCTAGAATGGGGGCTAACTATGGCTACACCTTC
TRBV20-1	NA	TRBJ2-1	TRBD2	CSANPGTSSIDGQFF	TGCAGTGCCAACCCCGGGACTAGTTCGATTGATGGGCAGTTCTTC
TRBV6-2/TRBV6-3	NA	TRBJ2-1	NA	CASSYGGYTGADEQFF	TGTGCCAGCAGTTACGGTGGGTACACTGGAGCGGATGAGCAGTTCTTC
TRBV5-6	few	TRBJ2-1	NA	CASSLGFAGSSYNEQFF	TGTGCCAGCAGCTTGGGTTTTGCGGGGTCCTCCTACAATGAGCAGTTCTTC
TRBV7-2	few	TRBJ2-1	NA	CASSLVGNAFRNEQFF	TGTGCCAGCAGCTTAGTTGGGAACGCCTTTAGGAATGAGCAGTTCTTC
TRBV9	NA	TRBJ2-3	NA	CASSFIGTNTDTQYF	TGTGCCAGCAGCTTCATCGGGACGAACACAGATACGCAGTATTTT
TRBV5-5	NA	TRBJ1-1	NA	CASSLVRDLVPFMNTEAFF	TGTGCCAGCAGCTTGGTCAGGGACCTAGTACCCTTCATGAACACTGAAGCTTTCTTT
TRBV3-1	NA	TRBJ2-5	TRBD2	CASSQGRGLQETQYF	TGTGCCAGCAGCCAAGGGCGGGGGTTGCAAGAGACCCAGTACTTC
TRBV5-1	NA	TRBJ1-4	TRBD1	CASSPLTGGEEKLFF	TGCGCCAGCAGCCCCTTGACAGGGGGCGAGGAAAAACTGTTTTTT
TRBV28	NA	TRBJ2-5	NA	CASSPGGSETQYF	TGTGCCAGCAGTCCGGGCGGGTCAGAGACCCAGTACTTC
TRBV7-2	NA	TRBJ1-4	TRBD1	CASSPGQGGWATNEKLFF	TGTGCCAGCAGCCCCGGACAGGGCGGTTGGGCAACTAATGAAAAACTGTTTTTT
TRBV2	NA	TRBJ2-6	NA	CASSESGGSGANVLTF	TGTGCCAGCAGTGAGTCCGGGGGCAGTGGGGCCAACGTCCTGACTTTC
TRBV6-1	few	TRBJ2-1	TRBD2	CASGGAGASGDIYNEQFF	TGTGCCAGCGGTGGGGCCGGGGCTAGCGGGGATATATACAATGAGCAGTTCTTC
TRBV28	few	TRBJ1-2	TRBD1	CASTGTGQAYGYTF	TGTGCCAGCACCGGAACCGGACAGGCCTATGGCTACACCTTC
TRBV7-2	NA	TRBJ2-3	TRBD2	CASSSGLAGVDTQYF	TGTGCCAGCAGCTCGGGACTAGCGGGAGTTGATACGCAGTATTTT
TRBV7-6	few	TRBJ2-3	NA	CASSSKGGTDTQYF	TGTGCCAGCAGCTCGAAAGGAGGCACAGATACGCAGTATTTT
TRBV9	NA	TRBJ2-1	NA	CASSVVGTSYNEQFF	TGTGCCAGCAGCGTAGTCGGGACTTCCTACAATGAGCAGTTCTTC
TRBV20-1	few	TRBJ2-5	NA	CSAKKGGVRTQYF	TGCAGTGCTAAAAAGGGGGGGGTACGGACCCAGTACTTC
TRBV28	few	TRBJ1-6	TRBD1	CASSRPGTANSPLHF	TGTGCCAGCAGCCGACCTGGGACAGCAAATTCACCCCTCCACTTT
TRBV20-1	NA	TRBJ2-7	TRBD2	CSATTSDHNEQYF	TGCAGTGCCACGACTAGCGATCACAATGAGCAGTACTTC
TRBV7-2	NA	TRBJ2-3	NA	CASSSPSDTDTQYF	TGTGCCAGCAGCTCCCCCTCGGACACAGATACGCAGTATTTT
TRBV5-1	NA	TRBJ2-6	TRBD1	CASSLRTGVLVSGANVLTF	TGCGCCAGCAGCTTGCGGACAGGGGTATTGGTCTCTGGGGCCAACGTCCTGACTTTC
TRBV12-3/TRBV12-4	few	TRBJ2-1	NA	CASSPWDFSSYNEQFF	TGTGCCAGCAGTCCCTGGGACTTCAGCTCCTACAATGAGCAGTTCTTC
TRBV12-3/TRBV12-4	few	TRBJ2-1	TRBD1	CASRMGQAYNEQFF	TGTGCCAGCAGGATGGGACAGGCTTACAATGAGCAGTTCTTC
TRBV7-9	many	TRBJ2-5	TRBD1	CASSPDRAQETQYF	TGTGCCAGCAGCCCCGACAGGGCCCAAGAGACCCAGTACTTC
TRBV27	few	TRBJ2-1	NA	CASSSSVLNEQFF	TGTGCCAGCAGTTCATCGGTCCTCAATGAGCAGTTCTTC
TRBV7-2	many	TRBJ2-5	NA	CASSLETGTETQYF	TGTGCCAGCAGCTTAGAGACCGGGACAGAGACCCAGTACTTC
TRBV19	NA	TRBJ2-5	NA	CASSETRQRETQYF	TGTGCCAGTAGTGAAACTCGACAGAGAGAGACCCAGTACTTC
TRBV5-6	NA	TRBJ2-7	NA	CASSVPGTGLEEQYF	TGTGCCAGCAGCGTACCCGGGACCGGGCTAGAGGAGCAGTACTTC
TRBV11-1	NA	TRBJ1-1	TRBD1	CASSLGQVMNTEAFF	TGTGCCAGCAGCTTGGGACAGGTGATGAACACTGAAGCTTTCTTT
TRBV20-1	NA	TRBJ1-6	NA	CSASLQAGNSPLHF	TGCAGTGCTAGTCTACAGGCCGGTAATTCACCCCTCCACTTT